The clone carrying this T cell receptor beta chain occurred a few times. The data were taken from a study of response to subunit inactivated influenza vaccine. MiXCR, run by TCRdb on the RT-PCR reads, gives a single entry per CDR3 protein. The sample has about 500,000 distinct CDR3 sequences, 13% seen once; the top ten hold around 12%. Germline loops: CDR1 SEHNR, CDR2 FQNEAQ (reference sequence). Between the trimmed V and J ends, which lost 1 base and 8 bases, there was a span of 11 bases. The CDR3 is made up of 13 amino acids. The gene calls are TRBV7-9 and TRBJ1-2; a weak D match, TRBD1 (6 bases). The receptor comes from a man over 45 who received an inactivated influenza vaccine. Sequences were derived from PBMCs from blood, sampled about 40 days after vaccination. DNA of the CDR3: TGTGCCAGCAGCTTAGATCGTGGGACAGGCTACACCTTC. It encodes CASSLDRGTGYTF.